This TCR beta chain appears in the sequencing data of a study of blood T cells in healthy people across ages. This clonotype showed up just a few times. As yet, its antigen is unknown. Study conclusions and caveats: Changes seen in expanded clonotypes were possibly confounded by donor CMV status left unknown.

In each sample, at least 6 million PBMCs were isolated. Then a second PCR, running roughly 7 to 11 cycles, was carried out with a sample-barcoded 5' primer and a J-beta primer mix. TCRdb independently ran MiXCR on the 5' RACE reads; one entry per CDR3 protein. The data contain about 1,000,000 distinct CDR3 sequences, 45% of them singletons. V dropped 1 base and J dropped 0; count of bases not matched to a gene: 6. The germline CDR1 and CDR2 sequences are DFQATT and SNEGSKA (reference sequence). The length of the CDR3 is 18 residues. The sequencing input was blood. This TCR was sampled from a woman aged 60-70 years in good health. The V and J genes are TRBV20-1 and TRBJ2-1; 13 bases agree with TRBD2. CDR3 loop: CSARVALAGGSSYNEQFF. The CDR3 nucleotides read TGCAGTGCTAGAGTAGCACTAGCGGGGGGGTCCTCCTACAATGAGCAGTTCTTC.